The 2 T cell receptor beta chains in this list originate from one sample, sequenced in a study of T cell changes during pregnancy in multiple sclerosis. TCRdb keeps only in-frame clones here, not all; method: immunoSEQ multiplex PCR. The sample holds about 36,000 clones, roughly 92% seen once. This material consisted of CD4+ T cells from peripheral blood mononuclear cells, taken in the third trimester of pregnancy. The receptors were gathered from a female donor in good health, enrolled as a control in a pregnancy study.

The V and J genes are TRBV18 and TRBJ2-7; possible D gene TRBD1, 6 bases. The ends were cut back, 6 bases at V and 2 bases at J, with 17 bases in the middle. The germline gives CDR1 KGHSH, CDR2 LQKENI. The CDR3 has 15 residues. CDR3 DNA: TGTGCCAGCTCCCACACAGGGAATCCCACCTACGAGCAGTACTTC. Its protein product is CASSHTGNPTYEQYF.

This chain links TRBV4-3 with TRBJ1-2; D unresolved. CDR1 is LGHNA, CDR2 YSLEER, per germline. Trimming took off 1 base at V and 5 bases at J, with 14 bases between the two ends. This CDR3 contains 15 residues. This chain's CDR3 is CASSQGPGIPYGYTF. The CDR3 bases are TGCGCCAGCAGCCAAGGCCCCGGGATCCCATATGGCTACACCTTC.